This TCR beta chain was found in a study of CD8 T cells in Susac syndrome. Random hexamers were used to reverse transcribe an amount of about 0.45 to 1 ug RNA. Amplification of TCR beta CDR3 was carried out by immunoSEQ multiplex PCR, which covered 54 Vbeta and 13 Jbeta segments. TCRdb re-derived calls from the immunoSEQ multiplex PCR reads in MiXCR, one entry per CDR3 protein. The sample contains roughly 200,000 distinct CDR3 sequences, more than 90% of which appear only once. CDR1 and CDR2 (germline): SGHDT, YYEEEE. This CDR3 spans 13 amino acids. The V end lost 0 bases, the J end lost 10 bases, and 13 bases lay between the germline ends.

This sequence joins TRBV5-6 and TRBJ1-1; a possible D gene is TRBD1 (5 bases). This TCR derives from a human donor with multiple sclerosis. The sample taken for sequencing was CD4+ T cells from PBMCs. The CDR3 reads CASSLERGAGAFF. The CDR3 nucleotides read TGTGCCAGCAGCTTGGAGAGGGGCGCGGGAGCTTTCTTT.